These 20 T cell receptor beta chains were all obtained from the same sample, sequenced in a study of OX40 agonist ivuxolimab in advanced cancers. Clones were sequenced by immunoSEQ multiplex PCR, and TCRdb holds only the in-frame ones, with some missing. The table records over 30,000 clones, roughly 81% of them present only once. The starting material was CD4+ or CD8+ T cells sorted from blood, obtained in a trial of the OX40 agonist ivuxolimab. The receptors were sampled from an adult with an advanced solid tumor such as melanoma, head and neck, liver or kidney cancer.

This clone was seen more than once but under ten times. The chain carries TRBV7-3 and TRBJ2-3, with 9 bases matching TRBD2. This CDR3 region has 16 residues. V was clipped by 5 bases and J by 5 bases; unmatched bases: 11. Germline V gene sequence: CDR1 SGHTA, CDR2 FQGTGA. As DNA, the CDR3 is TGTGCCAGCAGCGCCAACCTAGCGGGAACGGGAGATACGCAGTATTTT. Translated: CASSANLAGTGDTQYF.

J is TRBJ1-4 and V is TRBV2; D might be TRBD1 (6 bases). CDR1 is SNHLY and CDR2 is FYNNEI in the germline V gene. The CDR3 is made up of 15 amino acids. Trimming took 6 bases from V and 0 from J, leaving 11 bases between them. The CDR3 is CASSEQGTTNEKLFF. CDR3 nucleotides: TGTGCCAGCAGCGAACAGGGAACAACTAATGAAAAACTGTTTTTT.

The chain has TRBV6-1 and TRBJ1-2; D is undetermined. Germline assignment: CDR1 MNHNS and CDR2 SASEGT. This CDR3 has 13 amino acids. V was cut by 2 bases and J by 5 bases, with 9 bases left in between. CDR3 sequence reads: CASSENAPYGYTF. The CDR3 nucleotides read TGTGCCAGCAGTGAAAACGCACCTTATGGCTACACCTTC.

J is TRBJ1-2 and V is TRBV28, with D maybe TRBD1 (5 bases). Trimming cost V 6 bases and J 4 bases, with 9 bases left between them. The CDR3 has 12 residues. The V gene's germline CDR1 is MDHEN and CDR2 SYDVKM. The DNA for the CDR3 is TGTGCCAGCAGCGGGGGATCCTATGGCTACACCTTC. This sequence encodes CASSGGSYGYTF.

The rearrangement joins TRBV6-5 to TRBJ2-3; TRBD2 matches at 7 bases. Trimming removed 6 bases from V and 0 bases from J; junction bases left unmatched: 6. Germline CDR1 is MNHEY and CDR2 is SVGAGI. This CDR3 comprises 15 residues. This CDR3 is CASRLSGSSTDTQYF. The CDR3 DNA reads TGTGCCAGCAGACTTAGCGGGTCTAGCACAGATACGCAGTATTTT.

The rearrangement links TRBV6-5 to TRBJ2-7, with TRBD1 matching over 8 bases. CDR1 is MNHEY and CDR2 is SVGAGI in the germline V gene. Trimming cost V 6 bases and J 5 bases; bases outside gene matches: 12. The CDR3 is made up of 15 amino acids. The CDR3 DNA is TGTGCCAGCAGCCCAACCGGGACAGGTAAAGACGAGCAGTACTTC. It translates to CASSPTGTGKDEQYF.

The rearrangement joins TRBV19 to TRBJ1-5, with D possibly TRBD1 on 6 matching bases. Germline lookup yields CDR1 LNHDA and CDR2 SQIVND (reference sequence). CDR3 length: 16 residues. Trimming stripped 2 bases from V and 1 base from J, with 12 bases between. The CDR3 sequence: CASSIIGGASNQPQHF. CDR3 nucleotides: TGTGCCAGTAGTATAATAGGGGGGGCAAGCAATCAGCCCCAGCATTTT. Full variable domain (missing parts from reference TRBV19 and TRBJ1-5): DGGITQSPKYLFRKEGQNVTLSCEQNLNHDAMYWYRQDPGQGLRLIYYSQIVNDFQKGDIAEGYSVSREKKESFPLTVTSAQKNPTAFYLCASSIIGGASNQPQHFGDGTRLSIL.

This sequence joins TRBV27 and TRBJ1-1; the D is unclear. V lost 0 bases to trimming and J lost 1 base, with 6 bases between them. CDR3 length: 14 amino acids. The germline V gene encodes CDR1 MNHEY and CDR2 SMNVEV (reference sequence). The CDR3 nucleotides read TGTGCCAGCAGTTTATCAGGAGGGAACACTGAAGCTTTCTTT. Translated: CASSLSGGNTEAFF.

The chain is built from TRBV6-5 and TRBJ2-7; 7 positions match TRBD2. Germline V CDR1 and CDR2: MNHEY, SVGAGI. J gave up 2 bases and V 5 bases, and 9 bases lay outside the gene matches. The CDR3 spans 15 residues. The CDR3 here is CASSAPREGPYEQYF. The CDR3 region has the DNA TGTGCCAGCAGTGCACCTAGGGAGGGTCCCTACGAGCAGTACTTC.

The chain links TRBV21-1 to TRBJ2-1; the tabulated D call, TRBD1, remains unverified against the DNA. TRBV21-1 is a pseudogene locus. The CDR3 runs 15 residues. The CDR3 bases are TGTGCCAGCAGCAAACCCTACAGGGGATCCAATGAGCAGTTCTTC. It codes for CASSKPYRGSNEQFF.

The table lists this clone with a count of one. The rearrangement joins TRBV6-5 to TRBJ2-5; possible D gene TRBD2, 5 bases. V was pared by 4 bases and J by 5 bases, with 5 bases between. Germline V gene lookup returns CDR1 MNHEY and CDR2 SVGAGI. CDR3 size: 11 residues. In DNA, the CDR3 is TGTGCCAGCAGTTCGGGGGAGACCCAGTACTTC. Translated, it gives CASSSGETQYF.

This chain joins TRBV19 and TRBJ2-3; D call uncertain. The CDR3 runs to 15 residues. V lost 9 bases to trimming and J lost 2 bases, with 18 bases between them. Germline values: CDR1 LNHDA, CDR2 SQIVND (reference sequence). The CDR3 protein is CASFNVFLLTDTQYF. CDR3 in DNA: TGTGCCAGCTTTAACGTTTTTCTACTCACAGATACGCAGTATTTT. Filled out from reference TRBV19 and TRBJ2-3, the complete variable domain reads DGGITQSPKYLFRKEGQNVTLSCEQNLNHDAMYWYRQDPGQGLRLIYYSQIVNDFQKGDIAEGYSVSREKKESFPLTVTSAQKNPTAFYLCASFNVFLLTDTQYFGPGTRLTVL.

The chain recombines TRBV7-3 with TRBJ2-6; TRBD2 matches 11 bases. CDR1 and CDR2 (germline): SGHTA, FQGTGA. The J segment lost 0 bases and the V segment lost 2 bases, leaving 0 bases of the junction unmatched. The CDR3 runs to 17 residues. This chain's CDR3 is CASSLGLAGSGANVLTF. CDR3 in DNA: TGTGCCAGCAGCTTAGGACTAGCGGGCTCTGGGGCCAACGTCCTGACTTTC.

The genes are TRBV4-3 and TRBJ2-3; 11 bases match TRBD1. V trimming: 4 bases; J trimming: 3 bases; junction bases outside the gene matches: 6. The germline gives CDR1 LGHNA, CDR2 YSLEER. There are 16 residues in the CDR3. CDR3 nucleotides: TGCGCCAGCAGCCCCGGACAGGGGGCCTCAACAGATACGCAGTATTTT. Protein sequence: CASSPGQGASTDTQYF.

This chain joins TRBV19 and TRBJ1-5; D call uncertain. The CDR3 is 16 amino acids. CDR1 and CDR2 (germline): LNHDA, SQIVND (reference sequence). The ends were cut back, 7 bases at V and 5 bases at J, with 21 bases in the middle. CDR3 sequence: CASIERRGFGHQPQHF. Written as DNA, the CDR3 is TGTGCCAGTATCGAACGGCGGGGTTTCGGTCATCAGCCCCAGCATTTT.

The chain recombines TRBV11-3 with TRBJ1-6; D is ambiguous. Germline values: CDR1 SGHNT, CDR2 YENEEA. The CDR3 has 13 residues. V was shortened by 5 bases and J by 6 bases, with 8 bases between the two germline ends. For the CDR3, the DNA is TGTGCCAGCAGCGTCGGCTCTAATTCACCCCTCCACTTT. Residues: CASSVGSNSPLHF.

Turning to this clone: The identical CDR3 is also encoded by other nucleotide sequences in the sample. The chain combines TRBV27 with TRBJ1-5; D perhaps matches TRBD1 (5 bases). The CDR3 extends over 21 amino acids. The germline CDR1 and CDR2 sequences are MNHEY and SMNVEV (reference sequence). Deletions cut 4 bases from V and 5 bases from J, with 33 bases between. The CDR3 loop reads CASSSPPLISGTSRADQPQHF. In DNA form, the CDR3 reads TGTGCCAGCAGTTCCCCCCCATTGATTTCCGGGACCTCACGGGCAGATCAGCCCCAGCATTTT.

This clone has a handful of counts. The chain combines TRBV27 with TRBJ1-2; D remains unclear. This CDR3 region has 12 residues. Germline loops: CDR1 MNHEY, CDR2 SMNVEV (reference sequence). V lost 6 bases, J lost 1 base, and 6 bases lay in between. The CDR3 here is CASSRYNYGYTF. The CDR3 DNA is TGTGCCAGCAGCCGCTATAACTATGGCTACACCTTC.

The chain joins TRBV11-2 to TRBJ1-5, with TRBD1 as a possible D gene (5 bases). CDR1 SGHAT and CDR2 FQNNGV come from the germline V gene. The CDR3 spans 16 residues. Between the trimmed V and J ends, which lost 2 bases and 3 bases, there was a span of 14 bases. In DNA form, the CDR3 reads TGTGCCAGCAGCTTATTGACAGCCGGGGTCAATCAGCCCCAGCATTTT. It translates to CASSLLTAGVNQPQHF.

The V gene is TRBV7-2, the J gene TRBJ2-5, with TRBD2 as a possible D gene (7 bases). Germline V CDR1 and CDR2: SGHTA, FQGNSA. With 5 bases removed from V and 5 bases from J, the gap between germline ends came to 15 bases. The CDR3 consists of 14 residues. This CDR3 is CASSPGGAGETQYF. The CDR3 bases are TGTGCCAGCAGCCCTGGGGGGGCCGGGGAGACCCAGTACTTC.